The source of this T cell receptor beta chain is a study of cytomegalovirus exposure and HLA in healthy donors. Study information: The early release's HLA-typed donors yielded roughly 85 million unique TCRs.

As regards this clone: Its cognate antigen is unknown.

The germline V gene encodes CDR1 SGHAT and CDR2 FQNNGV. The CDR3 has 11 amino acids. Trimming left V 4 bases short and J 7 bases short, with 5 bases between. PCR employed 60 Vbeta and 13 Jbeta primers. The assay was immunoSEQ multiplex PCR, and TCRdb's table has in-frame clones only and misses some. The table includes tens of thousands of clones, around 65% detected once. Study findings and constraints: One variant, a missense change in DCLRE1C, was linked in a later analysis to TCR beta V- and J-gene trimming.

The source material was PBMCs. The chain combines TRBV11-2 with TRBJ2-1, with D unresolved. The source is a man aged 55 to 70 in good health and CMV-seropositive. Here the CDR3 DNA reads TGTGCCAGCAGCTCCCTGAATGAGCAGTTCTTC. Amino acid sequence: CASSSLNEQFF.